The source of this T cell receptor (beta chain) is a study of blood T cell repertoires in COVID-19. The method was immunoSEQ multiplex PCR; TCRdb's version includes in-frame clones alone and lacks a portion of them. This sample has 250,000 to 300,000 clones, with approximately 86% found just once. Germline values: CDR1 MNHEY, CDR2 SVGAGI. This CDR3 region has 14 residues. Trimming stripped 6 bases from V and 2 bases from J, with 13 bases between. The sequence was collected from a woman aged 55-75 years with COVID-19, enrolled during active disease. Sequencing used peripheral blood. V usage is TRBV6-5 and J usage is TRBJ1-2; D unresolved. CDR3 nucleotides: TGTGCCAGCAGGGATACGGGGAGGAACTATGGCTACACCTTC. Amino acid sequence: CASRDTGRNYGYTF.